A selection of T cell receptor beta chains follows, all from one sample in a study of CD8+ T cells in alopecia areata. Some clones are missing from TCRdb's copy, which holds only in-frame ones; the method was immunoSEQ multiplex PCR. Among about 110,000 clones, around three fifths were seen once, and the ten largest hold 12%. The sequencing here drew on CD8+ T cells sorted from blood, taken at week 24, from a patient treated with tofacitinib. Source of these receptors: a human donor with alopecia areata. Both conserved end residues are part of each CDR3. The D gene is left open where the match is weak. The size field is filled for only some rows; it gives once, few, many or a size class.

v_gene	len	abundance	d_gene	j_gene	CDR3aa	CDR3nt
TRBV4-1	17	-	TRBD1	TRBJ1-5	CASSQGQGSDSNQPQHF	TGCGCCAGCAGCCAAGGACAGGGAAGCGATAGCAATCAGCCCCAGCATTTT
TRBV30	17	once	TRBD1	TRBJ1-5	CAWSRDRGIYSNQPQHF	TGTGCCTGGAGTAGGGACAGGGGAATTTATAGCAATCAGCCCCAGCATTTT
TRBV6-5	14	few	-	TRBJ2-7	CASSDGGIPYEQYF	TGTGCCAGCTCCGACGGGGGAATACCCTACGAGCAGTACTTC
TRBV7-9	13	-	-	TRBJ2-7	CASSLTTAYEQYF	TGTGCCAGCAGCTTAACTACTGCCTACGAGCAGTACTTC
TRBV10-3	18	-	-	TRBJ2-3	CAISVSKGMVPSTDTQYF	TGTGCCATCAGTGTATCAAAGGGAATGGTGCCTAGCACAGATACGCAGTATTTT
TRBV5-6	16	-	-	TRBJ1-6	CASSLAGEAYNSPLHF	TGTGCCAGCAGCTTGGCCGGGGAAGCCTATAATTCACCCCTCCACTTT
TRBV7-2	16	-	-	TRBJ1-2	CASSLVNTMDRDGYTF	TGTGCCAGCAGCTTAGTTAATACGATGGACCGGGATGGCTACACCTTC
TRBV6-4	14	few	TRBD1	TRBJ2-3	CASSDGTASDTQYF	TGTGCCAGCAGTGACGGGACAGCGTCAGATACGCAGTATTTT
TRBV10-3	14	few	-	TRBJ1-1	CAISESVGGPEAFF	TGTGCCATCAGTGAGTCTGTAGGTGGGCCTGAAGCTTTCTTT
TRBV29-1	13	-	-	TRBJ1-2	CSVDDFGYYGYTF	TGCAGCGTTGATGATTTCGGGTACTATGGCTACACCTTC
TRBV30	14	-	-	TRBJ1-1	CASSPGVGDTEAFF	TGTGCCTCCAGTCCAGGGGTGGGGGACACTGAAGCTTTCTTT
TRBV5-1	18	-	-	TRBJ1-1	CASSLLHRQTNKNTEAFF	TGCGCCAGCAGCCTCCTGCACAGACAGACAAATAAGAACACTGAAGCTTTCTTT
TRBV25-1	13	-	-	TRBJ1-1	CASRMHEGTEAFF	TGTGCCAGCAGGATGCACGAAGGCACTGAAGCTTTCTTT
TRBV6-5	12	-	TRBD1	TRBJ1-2	CASSLSGTGYTF	TGTGCCAGCAGTCTCTCGGGGACAGGGTACACCTTC
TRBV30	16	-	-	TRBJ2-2	CAWSVPGEQLTGELFF	TGTGCCTGGAGTGTACCGGGGGAGCAACTCACCGGGGAGCTGTTTTTT
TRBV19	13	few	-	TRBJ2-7	CASSPGLSYEQYF	TGTGCCAGTAGCCCGGGACTGTCCTACGAGCAGTACTTC
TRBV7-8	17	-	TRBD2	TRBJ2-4	CASSLNTGEGRGNIQYF	TGTGCCAGCAGCCTCAACACGGGGGAGGGCCGGGGAAACATTCAGTACTTC
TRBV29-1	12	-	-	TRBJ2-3	CSVTPRADTQYF	TGCAGCGTCACACCTCGGGCAGATACGCAGTATTTT
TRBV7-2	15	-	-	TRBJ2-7	CASSSSPWGADEQYF	TGTGCCAGCAGCTCCTCCCCTTGGGGGGCCGACGAGCAGTACTTC
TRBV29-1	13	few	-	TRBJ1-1	CSVERLGSTEAFF	TGCAGCGTCGAGCGGTTGGGTTCCACTGAAGCTTTCTTT
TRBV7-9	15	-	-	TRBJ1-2	CASSLPLTGSYGYTF	TGTGCCAGCAGCTTGCCACTAACAGGGAGCTATGGCTACACCTTC
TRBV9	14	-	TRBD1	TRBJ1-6	CASSSSGTASPLHF	TGTGCCAGCAGCTCATCTGGGACAGCTTCACCCCTCCACTTT
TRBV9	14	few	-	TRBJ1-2	CASTLGARSYGYTF	TGTGCCAGCACCCTAGGGGCCAGGTCATATGGCTACACCTTC
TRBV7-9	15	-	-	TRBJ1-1	CASSFTTGTDTEAFF	TGTGCCAGCAGCTTTACCACAGGAACAGACACTGAAGCTTTCTTT